These 24 T cell receptor beta chains were all obtained from the same sample, sequenced in a study of blood T cells in healthy people across ages. For the second PCR, which ran for about 6 to 11 cycles, a sample-barcoded 5' primer and a J-beta primer mix were used. TCRdb passed the 5' RACE reads through MiXCR, listing each CDR3 protein once. The sample has fewer than 2,000,000 distinct CDR3 sequences; approximately 39% are singletons. Material: blood. Receptors originate from a human donor in good health.

Only a few counts were recorded for this clonotype. V usage is TRBV5-1 and J usage is TRBJ2-1; 10 bases line up with TRBD2. The CDR3 has 15 amino acids. In germline, CDR1 is SGHRS, CDR2 YFSETQ. After removal of 4 bases from V and 1 base from J, the junction contained 2 bases not matched to a gene. In nucleotides, the CDR3 is TGCGCCAGCAGCATAGCGGGGGGTTCCTACAATGAGCAGTTCTTC. Translating gives CASSIAGGSYNEQFF. Filled out from reference TRBV5-1 and TRBJ2-1, the complete variable domain reads KAGVTQTPRYLIKTRGQQVTLSCSPISGHRSVSWYQQTPGQGLQFLFEYFSETQRNKGNFPGRFSGRQFSNSRSEMNVSTLELGDSALYLCASSIAGGSYNEQFFGPGTRLTVL.

This clonotype was seen more than once but under ten times. V and J are TRBV7-2 and TRBJ1-5; D is possibly TRBD1 (5 bases). The V and J ends lost 8 bases and 4 bases respectively, with 15 bases between them. The CDR3 extends over 14 amino acids. Per germline, CDR1 SGHTA and CDR2 FQGNSA. CDR3 sequence reads: CASGHRTENQPQHF. The CDR3 nucleotides are TGTGCCAGCGGACACCGGACCGAAAATCAGCCCCAGCATTTT.

J is TRBJ1-2 and V is TRBV7-2, with 10 bases fitting TRBD1. The CDR3 covers 15 residues. The trim removed 5 bases at V and 4 bases at J, leaving 7 bases unmatched. CDR1 is SGHTA, CDR2 FQGNSA, per germline. CDR3 in amino acids: CASSLGTGEAYGYTF. The CDR3 region has the DNA TGTGCCAGCAGCCTTGGGACAGGGGAGGCCTATGGCTACACCTTC.

The chain couples TRBV13 to TRBJ1-5; the D gene is possibly TRBD1 (5 bases). The V end was cut by 3 bases, the J end by 9 bases, with 9 bases between. The V gene's germline CDR1 is PRHDT and CDR2 FYEKMQ (reference sequence). The CDR3 is made up of 12 amino acids. Here the CDR3 reads CASSFRVGPQHF. The DNA of the CDR3 is TGTGCCAGCAGCTTCAGGGTTGGGCCCCAGCATTTT.

V usage is TRBV7-2 and J usage is TRBJ1-1, with a weak D call TRBD1 (5 bases). This CDR3 contains 14 residues. Trimming removed 0 bases from V and 7 bases from J, with 12 bases in between. Germline values: CDR1 SGHTA, CDR2 FQGNSA. CDR3 residues: CASSLAPAGLEAFF. The CDR3 DNA is TGTGCCAGCAGCTTAGCACCGGCGGGGCTTGAAGCTTTCTTT.

This clonotype has more than one count but fewer than ten. The chain couples TRBV6-5 to TRBJ2-3; D is perhaps TRBD2 (6 bases). V lost 2 bases and J 0 bases, leaving 9 bases between the germline ends. Germline assignment: CDR1 MNHEY and CDR2 SVGAGI. There are 15 residues in the CDR3. The CDR3 region is CASSYNAGSTDTQYF. In DNA form, the CDR3 reads TGTGCCAGCAGTTACAATGCGGGGAGCACAGATACGCAGTATTTT.

The CDR3 coding sequence is TGCAGCGTTATCGGGAGGGCACGGCGAACTGAAGCTTTCTTT. The encoded protein is CSVIGRARRTEAFF. The chain links TRBV29-1 to TRBJ1-1; D uncertain. The CDR3 is 14 amino acids. Trimming took off 5 bases at V and 5 bases at J, with 18 bases between the two ends. The V gene's germline CDR1 is SQVTM and CDR2 ANQGSEA.

This clonotype occurred once. The chain combines TRBV2 with TRBJ1-2; possibly TRBD1 for D (5 bases). Between the trimmed V and J ends, which lost 4 bases and 3 bases, there was a span of 27 bases. Germline V gives CDR1 SNHLY, CDR2 FYNNEI. The CDR3 totals 19 residues. CDR3: CASSGEQGGDPSTYYGYTF. CDR3 sequence (DNA): TGTGCCAGCAGTGGCGAACAAGGAGGGGACCCCTCAACCTACTATGGCTACACCTTC.

This clonotype was seen at least ten times. The V and J genes are TRBV7-2 and TRBJ2-1; 7 positions match TRBD2. The V gene's germline CDR1 is SGHTA and CDR2 FQGNSA. The CDR3 totals 15 residues. Unmatched junction bases numbered 1, after V lost 2 bases and J lost 0 bases. The CDR3 bases are TGTGCCAGCAGCTTACGGACTAGCTCCTACAATGAGCAGTTCTTC. Translated: CASSLRTSSYNEQFF.

Concerning this clonotype: The junction does not match germline at one end; this may be a read error. The chain links TRBV20-1 to TRBJ1-5; D is ambiguous. CDR3 length equals 14 residues. Looked up from germline, CDR1 is DFQATT and CDR2 is SNEGSKA (reference sequence). The CDR3 region is CGARAYETDQPRHF. In nucleotides, the CDR3 is TGCGGTGCTAGGGCCTACGAAACAGATCAGCCCCGGCATTTT.

This clonotype has only one observation. The junction departs from the called germline gene at one end, perhaps through a read error. This chain connects TRBV29-1 to TRBJ2-1; D is undetermined. This CDR3 contains 12 residues. Germline V gene lookup returns CDR1 SQVTM and CDR2 ANQGSEA. The CDR3 here is CSAEDDGDEQFF. The CDR3 DNA reads TGCAGCGCTGAAGATGACGGAGATGAGCAGTTCTTC.

This rearrangement joins TRBV12-3 or TRBV12-4 to TRBJ2-5; 7 nucleotides agree with TRBD1. V gave up 5 bases and J gave up 5 bases; unmatched junction bases: 8. The CDR3 sequence is 14 residues long. The CDR3 sequence: CASSKTGWGETQYF. CDR3 DNA sequence: TGTGCCAGCAGTAAGACAGGGTGGGGGGAGACCCAGTACTTC.

This clonotype showed up just a few times. The J gene is TRBJ2-5, the V gene TRBV12-3 or TRBV12-4; 8 positions agree with TRBD2. The CDR3 spans 15 residues. Germline trimming cut 0 bases from V and 11 bases from J; bases unmatched to any gene: 11. The chain's CDR3 is CASSLASAGGPEQYF. CDR3 coding DNA: TGTGCCAGCAGTTTAGCCTCTGCGGGGGGACCAGAGCAGTACTTC.

The chain has TRBV7-2 and TRBJ1-2; D unresolved. The CDR3 runs to 15 residues. The germline V gene encodes CDR1 SGHTA and CDR2 FQGNSA. Trimming left V 1 base short and J 7 bases short, with 16 bases between. CDR3 in amino acids: CASSLGDVHPFGYTF. CDR3 sequence (DNA): TGTGCCAGCAGCTTAGGAGACGTTCACCCCTTTGGCTACACCTTC.

This clonotype was observed a single time. The rearrangement uses TRBV11-1 and TRBJ2-7; tentative D call: TRBD1 (5 bases). CDR1 SGHAT and CDR2 FQDESV come from the germline V gene (reference sequence). The V end lost 7 bases, the J end lost 0 bases, and 16 bases lay between the germline ends. The CDR3 is 15 amino acids. CDR3 sequence: CASNPGRDVSYEQYF. The DNA for the CDR3 is TGTGCCAGCAATCCGGGCAGGGATGTCTCCTACGAGCAGTACTTC.

CDR3 protein: CASSRVLGGLGTEAFF. For the CDR3, the DNA is TGTGCCAGCAGTAGGGTCCTTGGGGGGCTGGGCACTGAAGCTTTCTTT. This rearrangement joins TRBV6-2 or TRBV6-3 to TRBJ1-1, with D perhaps matching TRBD1 (6 bases). CDR3 length: 16 amino acids. Germline CDR1 and CDR2: MNHEY and SVGEGT. V shed 5 bases and J shed 4 bases, with 20 bases lying between them.

The chain combines TRBV2 with TRBJ1-1; D is uncertain. This CDR3 region has 14 residues. Germline V gives CDR1 SNHLY, CDR2 FYNNEI. V was shortened by 3 bases and J by 1 base, with 9 bases between the two germline ends. In DNA form, the CDR3 reads TGTGCCAGCAGTGATACGGGTGAGAACACTGAAGCTTTCTTT. Protein product: CASSDTGENTEAFF.

This clonotype appeared a few times. This chain joins TRBV20-1 and TRBJ1-2, with D tentatively TRBD1 (6 bases). The CDR3 is made up of 13 amino acids. From germline, CDR1 is DFQATT and CDR2 SNEGSKA (reference sequence). Trimming removed 1 base from V and 5 bases from J, with 11 bases in between. CDR3 amino acids: CSARATGRYGYTF. The CDR3 bases are TGCAGTGCTAGAGCGACAGGCCGTTATGGCTACACCTTC.

V usage is TRBV24-1 and J usage is TRBJ1-2; the D gene is possibly TRBD1 (5 bases). V was cut by 6 bases and J by 4 bases, with 8 bases left in between. Germline CDR1 reads KGHDR; CDR2 reads SFDVKD. The CDR3 has 12 residues. CDR3 in DNA: TGTGCCACCAGTCAGGGTTTCTATGGCTACACCTTC. Protein sequence: CATSQGFYGYTF.

This clonotype was detected a few times. The V call is TRBV11-2, the J call TRBJ2-7; D tentatively fits TRBD1 or TRBD2 (5 bases each). This CDR3 has 14 residues. Germline CDR1 SGHAT, CDR2 FQNNGV. The V end was cut by 1 base, the J end by 4 bases, with 11 bases between. CDR3: CASSLGDGLYEQYF. DNA of the CDR3: TGTGCCAGCAGCTTAGGGGACGGACTTTACGAGCAGTACTTC.

This clonotype was picked up a small number of times. V gene TRBV6-5 combines with J gene TRBJ2-5; 7 nucleotides align to TRBD2. The DNA matches TRBJ2-7 better at its end, which makes the J call doubtful. The CDR3 runs 18 residues. The V gene's germline CDR1 is MNHEY and CDR2 SVGAGI. The CDR3, as DNA: TGTGCCAGCAGTTACTCGATGAGCGTAGGGAGGGTGGAGTACGAGCAGTACTTC. Its protein product is CASSYSMSVGRVEYEQYF.

The rearrangement joins TRBV4-3 to TRBJ1-2; D gene unclear. The ends were cut back, 1 base at V and 5 bases at J, with 17 bases in the middle. The CDR3 contains 16 residues. Per germline, CDR1 LGHNA and CDR2 YSLEER. This CDR3 reads CASSQVIRGSGYGYTF. The DNA for the CDR3 is TGCGCCAGCAGCCAAGTTATCAGAGGCTCGGGGTATGGCTACACCTTC.

The V gene is TRBV5-5, the J gene TRBJ1-5, with D perhaps matching TRBD1 (5 bases). Trimming shortened V by 0 bases and J by 7 bases, and 11 bases separated the two germline ends. Germline V gene lookup returns CDR1 SGHKS and CDR2 YYEKEE (reference sequence). The CDR3 length is 14 residues. CDR3 amino acids: CASSLAGSVQPQHF. DNA for the CDR3: TGTGCCAGCAGCTTGGCAGGGTCTGTCCAGCCCCAGCATTTT.

This sequence joins TRBV12-5 and TRBJ2-2; D is ambiguous. Trimming left V 3 bases short and J 3 bases short, with 14 bases between. This CDR3 has 16 residues. In germline, CDR1 is LGHNT, CDR2 FRNRAP. In DNA, the CDR3 is TGTGCTAGTGGTTTCAGGACCCGTATCGACACCGGGGAGCTGTTTTTT. Its protein is CASGFRTRIDTGELFF.